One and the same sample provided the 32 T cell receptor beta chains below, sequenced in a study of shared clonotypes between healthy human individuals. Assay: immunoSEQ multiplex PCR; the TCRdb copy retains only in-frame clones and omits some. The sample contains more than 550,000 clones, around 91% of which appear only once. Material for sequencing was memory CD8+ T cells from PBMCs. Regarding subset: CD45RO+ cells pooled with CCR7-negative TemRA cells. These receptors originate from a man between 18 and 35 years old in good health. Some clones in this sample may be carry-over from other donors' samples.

In DNA, the CDR3 is TGTGCCAGCAGCCACGGACTAGCGGGAGGGCCAATCTACGAGCAGTACTTC. Protein product: CASSHGLAGGPIYEQYF. V is TRBV7-8 and J is TRBJ2-7, with TRBD2 matching over 15 bases. Per the germline V gene, CDR1 is SGHVS and CDR2 is FQNEAQ. CDR3 length: 17 amino acids. V lost 5 bases and J lost 3; bases outside the gene matches: 8.

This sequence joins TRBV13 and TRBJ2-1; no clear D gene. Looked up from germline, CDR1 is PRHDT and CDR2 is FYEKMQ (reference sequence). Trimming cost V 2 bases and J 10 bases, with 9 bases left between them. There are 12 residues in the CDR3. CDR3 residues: CASSLLVQEQFF. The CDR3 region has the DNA TGTGCCAGCAGCTTACTGGTGCAAGAGCAGTTCTTC.

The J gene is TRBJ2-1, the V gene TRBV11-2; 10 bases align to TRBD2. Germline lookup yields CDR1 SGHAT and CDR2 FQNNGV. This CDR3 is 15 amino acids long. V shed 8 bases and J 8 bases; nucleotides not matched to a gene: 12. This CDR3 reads CASLLGLAGVDEQFF. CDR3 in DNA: TGTGCCAGCTTACTCGGGCTAGCGGGAGTGGATGAGCAGTTCTTC.

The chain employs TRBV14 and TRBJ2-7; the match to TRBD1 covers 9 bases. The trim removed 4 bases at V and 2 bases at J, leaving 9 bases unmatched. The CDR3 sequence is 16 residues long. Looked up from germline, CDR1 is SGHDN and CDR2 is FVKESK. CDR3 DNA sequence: TGTGCCAGCAGCCCGCCATTCGGGACAGGGACCTACGAGCAGTACTTC. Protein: CASSPPFGTGTYEQYF. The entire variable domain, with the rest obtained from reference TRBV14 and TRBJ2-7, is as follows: EAGVTQFPSHSVIEKGQTVTLRCDPISGHDNLYWYRRVMGKEIKFLLHFVKESKQDESGMPNNRFLAERTGGTYSTLKVQPAELEDSGVYFCASSPPFGTGTYEQYFGPGTRLTVT.

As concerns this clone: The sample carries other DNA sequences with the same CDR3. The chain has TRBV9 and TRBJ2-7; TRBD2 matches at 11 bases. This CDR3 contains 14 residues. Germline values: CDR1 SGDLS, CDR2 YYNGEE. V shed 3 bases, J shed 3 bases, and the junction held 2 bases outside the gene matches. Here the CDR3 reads CASSAGTSGYEQYF. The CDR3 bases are TGTGCCAGCAGCGCGGGGACTAGCGGCTACGAGCAGTACTTC.

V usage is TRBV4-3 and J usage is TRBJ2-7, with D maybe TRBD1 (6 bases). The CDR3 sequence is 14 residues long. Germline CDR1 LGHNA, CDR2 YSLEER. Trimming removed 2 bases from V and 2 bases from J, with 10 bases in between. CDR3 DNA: TGCGCCAGCAGCCAACAGACAGGCGCCTACGAGCAGTACTTC. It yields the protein CASSQQTGAYEQYF.

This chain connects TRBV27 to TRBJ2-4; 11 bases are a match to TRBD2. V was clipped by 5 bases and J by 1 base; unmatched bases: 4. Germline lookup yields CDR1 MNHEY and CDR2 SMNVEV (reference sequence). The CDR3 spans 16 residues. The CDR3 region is CASSPIAGGAKNIQYF. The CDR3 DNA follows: TGTGCCAGCAGTCCCATAGCGGGAGGGGCCAAAAACATTCAGTACTTC.

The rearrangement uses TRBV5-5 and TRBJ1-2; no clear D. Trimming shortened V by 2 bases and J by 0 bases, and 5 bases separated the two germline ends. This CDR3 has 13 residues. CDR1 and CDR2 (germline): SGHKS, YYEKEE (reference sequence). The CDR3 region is CASSLASNYGYTF. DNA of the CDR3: TGTGCCAGCAGCTTAGCATCTAACTATGGCTACACCTTC.

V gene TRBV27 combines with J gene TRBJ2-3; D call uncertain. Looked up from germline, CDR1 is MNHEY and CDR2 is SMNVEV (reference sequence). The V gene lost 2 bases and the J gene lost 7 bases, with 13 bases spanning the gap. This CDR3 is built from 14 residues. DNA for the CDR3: TGTGCCAGCAGTTTACTCCAGGATGATCATACGCAGTATTTT. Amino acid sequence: CASSLLQDDHTQYF.

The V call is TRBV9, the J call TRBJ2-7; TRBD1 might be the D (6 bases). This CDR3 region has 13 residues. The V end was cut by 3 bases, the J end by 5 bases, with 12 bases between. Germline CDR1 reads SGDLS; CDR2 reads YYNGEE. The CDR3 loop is CASSGSRGNEQYF. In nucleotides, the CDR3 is TGTGCCAGCAGCGGGTCCAGGGGAAACGAGCAGTACTTC.

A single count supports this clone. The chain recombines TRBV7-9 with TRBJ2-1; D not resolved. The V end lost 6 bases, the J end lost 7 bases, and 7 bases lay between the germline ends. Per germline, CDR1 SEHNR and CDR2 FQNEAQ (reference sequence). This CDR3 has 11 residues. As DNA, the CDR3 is TGTGCCAGCAGGGACCTGAATGAGCAGTTCTTC. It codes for CASRDLNEQFF.

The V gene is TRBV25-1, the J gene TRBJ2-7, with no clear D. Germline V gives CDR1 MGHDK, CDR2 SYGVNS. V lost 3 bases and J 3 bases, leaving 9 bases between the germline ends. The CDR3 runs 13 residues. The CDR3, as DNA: TGTGCCAGCAGTGAGCCTGGCGACTACGAGCAGTACTTC. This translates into CASSEPGDYEQYF.

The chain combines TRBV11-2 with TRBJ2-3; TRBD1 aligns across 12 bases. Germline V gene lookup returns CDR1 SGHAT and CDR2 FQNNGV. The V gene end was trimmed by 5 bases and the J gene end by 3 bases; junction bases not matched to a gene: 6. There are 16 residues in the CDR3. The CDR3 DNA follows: TGTGCCAGCAGCGTAGGGACAGGGGGCCGGACAGATACGCAGTATTTT. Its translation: CASSVGTGGRTDTQYF.

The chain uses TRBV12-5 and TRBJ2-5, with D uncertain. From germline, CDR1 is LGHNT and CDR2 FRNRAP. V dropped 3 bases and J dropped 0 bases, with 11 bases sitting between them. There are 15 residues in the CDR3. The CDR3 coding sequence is TGTGCTAGTGGTTTTGGTCTGAAGGACCAAGAGACCCAGTACTTC. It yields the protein CASGFGLKDQETQYF.

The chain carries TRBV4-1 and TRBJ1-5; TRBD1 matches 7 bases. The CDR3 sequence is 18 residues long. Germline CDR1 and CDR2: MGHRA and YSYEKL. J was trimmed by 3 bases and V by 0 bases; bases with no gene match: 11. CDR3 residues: CASSQDRTDTGVNQPQHF. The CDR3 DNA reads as TGCGCCAGCAGCCAAGATCGAACGGATACAGGGGTCAATCAGCCCCAGCATTTT.

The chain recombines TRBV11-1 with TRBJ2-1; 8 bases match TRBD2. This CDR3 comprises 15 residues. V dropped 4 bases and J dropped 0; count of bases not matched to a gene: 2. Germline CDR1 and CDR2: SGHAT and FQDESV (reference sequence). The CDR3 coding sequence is TGTGCCAGCAGCTACGGGACTAGCTCCTACAATGAGCAGTTCTTC. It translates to CASSYGTSSYNEQFF.

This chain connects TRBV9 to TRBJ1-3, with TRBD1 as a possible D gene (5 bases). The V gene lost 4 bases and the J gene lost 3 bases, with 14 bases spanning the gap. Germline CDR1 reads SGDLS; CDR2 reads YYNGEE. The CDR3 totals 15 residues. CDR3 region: CASSPYRGVGNTIYF. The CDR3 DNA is TGTGCCAGCAGCCCCTATAGGGGAGTTGGAAACACCATATATTTT.

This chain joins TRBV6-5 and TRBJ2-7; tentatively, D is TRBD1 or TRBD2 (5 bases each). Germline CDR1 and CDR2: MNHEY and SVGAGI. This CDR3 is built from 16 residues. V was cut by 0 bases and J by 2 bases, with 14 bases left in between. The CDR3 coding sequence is TGTGCCAGCAGTTACTCGATAGGTCAGGGAGCCTACGAGCAGTACTTC. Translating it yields CASSYSIGQGAYEQYF.

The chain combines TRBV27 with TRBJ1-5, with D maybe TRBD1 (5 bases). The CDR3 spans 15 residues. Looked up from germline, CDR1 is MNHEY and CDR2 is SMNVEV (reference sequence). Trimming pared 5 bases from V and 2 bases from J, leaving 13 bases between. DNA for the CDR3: TGTGCCAGCAGTCAGAGGGACGGCCGCAATCAGCCCCAGCATTTT. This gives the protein CASSQRDGRNQPQHF.

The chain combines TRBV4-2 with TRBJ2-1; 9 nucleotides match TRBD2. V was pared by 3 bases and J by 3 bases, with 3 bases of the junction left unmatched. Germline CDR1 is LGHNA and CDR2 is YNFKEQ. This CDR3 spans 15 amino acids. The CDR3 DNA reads TGTGCCAGCAGCCATGGACTAGCGAACTACAATGAGCAGTTCTTC. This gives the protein CASSHGLANYNEQFF.

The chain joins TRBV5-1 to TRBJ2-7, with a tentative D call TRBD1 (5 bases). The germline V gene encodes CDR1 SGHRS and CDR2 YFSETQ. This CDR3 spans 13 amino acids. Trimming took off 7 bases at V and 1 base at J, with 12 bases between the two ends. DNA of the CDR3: TGCGCCAGCCTTGGACACGATTCCTACGAGCAGTACTTC. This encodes CASLGHDSYEQYF.

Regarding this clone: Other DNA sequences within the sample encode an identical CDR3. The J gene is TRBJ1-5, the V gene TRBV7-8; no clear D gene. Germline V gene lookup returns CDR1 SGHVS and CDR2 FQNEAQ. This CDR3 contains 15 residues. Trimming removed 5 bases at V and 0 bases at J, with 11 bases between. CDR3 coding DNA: TGTGCCAGCAGCAGCCACCAAAATAGCAATCAGCCCCAGCATTTT. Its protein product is CASSSHQNSNQPQHF.

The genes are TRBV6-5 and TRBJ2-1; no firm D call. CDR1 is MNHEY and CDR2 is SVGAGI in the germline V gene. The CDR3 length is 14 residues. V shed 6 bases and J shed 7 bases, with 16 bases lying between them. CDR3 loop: CASRAFRTWNEQFF. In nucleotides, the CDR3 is TGTGCCAGCAGGGCCTTCAGAACGTGGAATGAGCAGTTCTTC.

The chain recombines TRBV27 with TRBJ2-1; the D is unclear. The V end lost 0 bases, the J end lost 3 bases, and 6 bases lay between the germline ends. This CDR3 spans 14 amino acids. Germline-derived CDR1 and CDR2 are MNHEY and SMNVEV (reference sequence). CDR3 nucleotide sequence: TGTGCCAGCAGTTTATCCTCCAACTACAATGAGCAGTTCTTC. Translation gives CASSLSSNYNEQFF.

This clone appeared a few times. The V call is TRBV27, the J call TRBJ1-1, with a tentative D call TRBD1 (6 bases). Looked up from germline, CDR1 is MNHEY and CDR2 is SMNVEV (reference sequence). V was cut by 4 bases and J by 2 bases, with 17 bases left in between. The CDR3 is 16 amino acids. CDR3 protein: CASSSLLTGTNTEAFF. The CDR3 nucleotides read TGTGCCAGCAGTTCTTTATTGACAGGAACTAACACTGAAGCTTTCTTT.

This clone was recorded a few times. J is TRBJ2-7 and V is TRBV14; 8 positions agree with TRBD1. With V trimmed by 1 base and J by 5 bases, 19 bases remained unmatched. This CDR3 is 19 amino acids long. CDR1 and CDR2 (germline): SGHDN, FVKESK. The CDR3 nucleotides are TGTGCCAGCAGCCAAGGGGCAGGGGGCAGTAGCCGGTCTTGGGACGAGCAGTACTTC. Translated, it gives CASSQGAGGSSRSWDEQYF.

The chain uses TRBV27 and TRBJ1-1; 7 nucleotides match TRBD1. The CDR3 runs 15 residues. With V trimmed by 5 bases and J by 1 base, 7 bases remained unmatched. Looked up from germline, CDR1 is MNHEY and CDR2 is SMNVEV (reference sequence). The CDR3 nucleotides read TGTGCCAGCAGTGGATCAGGGGGACCGAACACTGAAGCTTTCTTT. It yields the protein CASSGSGGPNTEAFF.

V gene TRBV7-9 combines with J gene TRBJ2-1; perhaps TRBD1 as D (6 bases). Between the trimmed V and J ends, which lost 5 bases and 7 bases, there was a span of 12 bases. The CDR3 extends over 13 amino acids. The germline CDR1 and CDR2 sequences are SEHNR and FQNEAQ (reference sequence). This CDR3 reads CASSAQGINEQFF. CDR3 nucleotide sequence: TGTGCCAGCAGCGCACAGGGAATTAATGAGCAGTTCTTC. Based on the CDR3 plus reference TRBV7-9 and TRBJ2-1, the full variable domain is DTGVSQNPRHKITKRGQNVTFRCDPISEHNRLYWYRQTLGQGPEFLTYFQNEAQLEKSRLLSDRFSAERPKGSFSTLEIQRTEQGDSAMYLCASSAQGINEQFFGPGTRLTVL.

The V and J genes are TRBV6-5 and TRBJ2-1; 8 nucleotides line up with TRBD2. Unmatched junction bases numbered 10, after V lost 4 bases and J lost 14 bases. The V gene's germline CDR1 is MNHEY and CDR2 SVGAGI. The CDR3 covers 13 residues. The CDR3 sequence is CASSFYGRREEFF. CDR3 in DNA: TGTGCCAGCAGTTTCTACGGGAGGCGGGAGGAGTTCTTC.

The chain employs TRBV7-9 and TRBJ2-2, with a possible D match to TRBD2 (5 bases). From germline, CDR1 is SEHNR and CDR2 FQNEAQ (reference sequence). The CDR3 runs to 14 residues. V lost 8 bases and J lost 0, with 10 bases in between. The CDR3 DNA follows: TGTGCCAGCCGGGGTGGAGCGAACACCGGGGAGCTGTTTTTT. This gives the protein CASRGGANTGELFF.

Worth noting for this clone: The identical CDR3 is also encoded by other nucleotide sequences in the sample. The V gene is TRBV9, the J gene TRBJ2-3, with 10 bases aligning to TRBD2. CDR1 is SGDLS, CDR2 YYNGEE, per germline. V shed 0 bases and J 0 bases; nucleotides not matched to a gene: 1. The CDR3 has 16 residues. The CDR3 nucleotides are TGTGCCAGCAGCGTAGGGACTAGCGGAAGCACAGATACGCAGTATTTT. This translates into CASSVGTSGSTDTQYF.

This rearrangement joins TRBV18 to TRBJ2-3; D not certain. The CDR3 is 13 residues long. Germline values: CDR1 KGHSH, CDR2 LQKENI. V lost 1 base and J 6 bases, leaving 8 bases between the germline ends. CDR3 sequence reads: CASSPHSADTQYF. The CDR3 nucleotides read TGTGCCAGCTCACCACATTCCGCCGATACGCAGTATTTT. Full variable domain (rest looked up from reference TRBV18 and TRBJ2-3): NAGVMQNPRHLVRRRGQEARLRCSPMKGHSHVYWYRQLPEEGLKFMVYLQKENIIDESGMPKERFSAEFPKEGPSILRIQQVVRGDSAAYFCASSPHSADTQYFGPGTRLTVL.